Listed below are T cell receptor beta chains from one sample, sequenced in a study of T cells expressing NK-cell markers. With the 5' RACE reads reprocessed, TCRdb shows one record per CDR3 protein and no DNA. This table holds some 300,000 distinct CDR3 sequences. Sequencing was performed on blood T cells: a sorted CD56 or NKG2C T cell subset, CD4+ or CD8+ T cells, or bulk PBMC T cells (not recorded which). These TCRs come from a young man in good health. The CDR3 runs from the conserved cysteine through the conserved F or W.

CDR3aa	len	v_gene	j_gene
CASSPGTRVGYEQYF	15	TRBV27	TRBJ2-7
CSVVEGNIQYF	11	TRBV29-1	TRBJ2-4
CASCGLEQETQYF	13	TRBV3-1	TRBJ2-5
CASSQSGAIYEQYF	14	TRBV7-6	TRBJ2-7
CASSQAGQGLGGNTIYF	17	TRBV4-1	TRBJ1-3
CASRQGTGNNIQYF	14	TRBV6-1	TRBJ2-4
CASSLTLNSGRAQETQYF	18	TRBV12-3/TRBV12-4	TRBJ2-5
CASSRGLVPGTQYF	14	TRBV7-2	TRBJ2-5
CASSSRTSGRADTQYF	16	TRBV7-6	TRBJ2-3
CASSLGQGGGEQYF	14	TRBV7-6	TRBJ2-7
CASTPEGVGNIYNEQFF	17	TRBV5-4	TRBJ2-1
CASSPPGLAGGDTQYF	16	TRBV12-3/TRBV12-4	TRBJ2-3
CASSALTDTQYF	12	TRBV6-1	TRBJ2-3
CASSIGLAGVNEQFF	15	TRBV9	TRBJ2-1
CATSPGGARGANVLTF	16	TRBV24-1	TRBJ2-6
CASSLESARLYEQFF	15	TRBV7-8	TRBJ2-1
CASSYLNAIEQFF	13	TRBV6-5	TRBJ2-1
CASSPRGGGGGELFF	15	TRBV9	TRBJ2-2